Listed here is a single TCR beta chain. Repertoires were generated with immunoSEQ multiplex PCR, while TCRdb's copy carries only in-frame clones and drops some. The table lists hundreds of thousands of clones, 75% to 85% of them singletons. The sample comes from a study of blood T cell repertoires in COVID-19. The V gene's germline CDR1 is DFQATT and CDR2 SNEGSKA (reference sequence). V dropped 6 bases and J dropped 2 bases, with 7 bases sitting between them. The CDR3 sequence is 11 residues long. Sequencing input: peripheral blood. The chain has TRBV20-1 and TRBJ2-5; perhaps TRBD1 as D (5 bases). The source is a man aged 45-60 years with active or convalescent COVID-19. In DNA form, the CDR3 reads TGCAGTGCCACAGGACAAGAGACCCAGTACTTC. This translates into CSATGQETQYF.